This T cell receptor (beta chain) was obtained from a study of cytomegalovirus exposure and HLA in healthy donors. Study results and limitations: Information on immune exposure was restricted to one variable (CMV serostatus). In a later analysis, CMV-associated beta chains were mostly HLA-associated, it appeared.

With 60 Vbeta and 13 Jbeta primers, the PCR was carried out. Only in-frame clones appear in the TCRdb table, and some are missing; sequencing was by immunoSEQ multiplex PCR. The sample yields 140,000 to 150,000 clones, 60% to 85% seen once. This clone was recorded once. Its antigen is not known. The receptor was isolated from a woman aged 40 to 50 in good health and CMV-seropositive. The specimen sequenced was PBMCs.

CDR3 DNA sequence: TGTGCCAGCAGAACCTCCCCCGGGGAGACCCAGTACTTC. Translation: CASRTSPGETQYF. The rearrangement joins TRBV28 to TRBJ2-5; unclear D gene. The CDR3 is 13 amino acids. Trimming removed 6 bases at V and 5 bases at J, with 13 bases between. Germline CDR1 and CDR2: MDHEN and SYDVKM. Full variable domain (remainder filled in from reference TRBV28 and TRBJ2-5): DVKVTQSSRYLVKRTGEKVFLECVQDMDHENMFWYRQDPGLGLRLIYFSYDVKMKEKGDIPEGYSVSREKKERFSLILESASTNQTSMYLCASRTSPGETQYFGPGTRLLVL.